The source of this T cell receptor (beta chain) is a study of shared clonotypes between healthy human individuals. Study results and caveats: Larger estimated richness was generally recorded for naive subsets relative to memory subsets.

Deep was the level at which the assay was run. Using 200 ng DNA, some 30,000 T cell genomes, the sorted-subset replicate PCRs were run. Sequenced by immunoSEQ multiplex PCR; TCRdb stores in-frame clones only, minus some. This table holds 1.4 million to 1.5 million clones, around 97% found once. On this clone: What it binds is not known. Distinct nucleotide sequences in the sample also encode this CDR3.

Donors were healthy HIV-negative adults without recently reported acute infections or vaccinations. The clonotype was recovered from a man in his thirties or forties in good health. Sample: naive CD4+ T cells sorted from blood. Subset noted: CD45RA+ positively selected.

CDR3 sequence reads: CASSLRAGNTIYF. CDR3 bases: TGTGCCAGCAGTTTACGCGCTGGAAACACCATATATTTT. V gene TRBV28 combines with J gene TRBJ1-3; unclear D gene. The CDR3 sequence is 13 residues long. Germline V CDR1 and CDR2: MDHEN, SYDVKM. Trimming pared 2 bases from V and 2 bases from J, leaving 4 bases between.